This T cell receptor (beta chain) emerged from a study of shared T cell receptors in the human thymus. The protocol was immunoSEQ multiplex PCR, while the TCRdb copy is restricted to in-frame clones and leaves out a portion. The data show 600,000 or so clones, more than 70% seen once. The CDR3 contains 18 residues. CDR1 SGHAT and CDR2 FQNNGV come from the germline V gene. The ends were cut back, 5 bases at V and 0 bases at J, with 17 bases in the middle. The data also belong to a second study, concerning human thymus T cells. That study reports: Reports from related research described highly overlapping thymic repertoires among unrelated individuals.

The rearrangement uses TRBV11-2 and TRBJ1-6; D gene unclear. The TCR sequence derives from a boy under two years old with a congenital heart defect. The sample consisted of thymocytes. The CDR3: CASSPSEFPSSYNSPLHF. In nucleotides, the CDR3 is TGTGCCAGCAGCCCGTCGGAGTTCCCGAGCTCCTATAATTCACCCCTCCACTTT.